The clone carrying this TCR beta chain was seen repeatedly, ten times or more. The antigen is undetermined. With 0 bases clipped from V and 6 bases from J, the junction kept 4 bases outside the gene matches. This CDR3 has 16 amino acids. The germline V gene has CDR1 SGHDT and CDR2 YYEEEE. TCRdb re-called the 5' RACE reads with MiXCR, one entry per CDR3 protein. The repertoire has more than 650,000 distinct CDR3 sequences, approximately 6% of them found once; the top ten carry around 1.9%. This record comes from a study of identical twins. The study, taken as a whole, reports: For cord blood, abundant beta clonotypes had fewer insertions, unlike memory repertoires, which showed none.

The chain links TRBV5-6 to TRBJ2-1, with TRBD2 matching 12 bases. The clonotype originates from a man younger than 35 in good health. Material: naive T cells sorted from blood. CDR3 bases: TGTGCCAGCAGCTTGGTGGCTAGCGGGAGGGCCAATGAGCAGTTCTTC. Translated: CASSLVASGRANEQFF.